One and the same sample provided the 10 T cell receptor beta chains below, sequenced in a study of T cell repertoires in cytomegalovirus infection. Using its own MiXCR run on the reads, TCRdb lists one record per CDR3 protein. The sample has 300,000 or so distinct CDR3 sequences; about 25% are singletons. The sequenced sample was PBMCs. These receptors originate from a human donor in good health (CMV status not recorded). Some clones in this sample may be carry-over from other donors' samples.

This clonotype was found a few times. CDR3 bases: TGTGCCAGCAGCTTAGGGACAGTACTCCCACACACTGAAGCTTTCTTT. This gives the protein CASSLGTVLPHTEAFF. This chain joins TRBV11-2 and TRBJ1-1; maybe TRBD1 (6 bases). CDR1 SGHAT and CDR2 FQNNGV come from the germline V gene. The CDR3 runs to 16 residues. The ends were cut back, 1 base at V and 3 bases at J, with 15 bases in the middle.

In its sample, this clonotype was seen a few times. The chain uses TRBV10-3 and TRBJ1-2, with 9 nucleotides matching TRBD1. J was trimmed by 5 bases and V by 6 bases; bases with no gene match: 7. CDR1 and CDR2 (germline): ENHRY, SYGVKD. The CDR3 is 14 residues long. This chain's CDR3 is CAIRLTGTGYGYTF. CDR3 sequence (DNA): TGTGCCATCAGATTGACCGGGACAGGGTATGGCTACACCTTC.

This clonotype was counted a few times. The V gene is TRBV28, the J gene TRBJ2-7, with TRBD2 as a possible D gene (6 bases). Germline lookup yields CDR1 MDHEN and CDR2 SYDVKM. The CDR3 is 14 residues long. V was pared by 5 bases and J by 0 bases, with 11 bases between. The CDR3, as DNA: TGTGCCAGCAGTCCGGGACTCCTCTCCTACGAGCAGTACTTC. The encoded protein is CASSPGLLSYEQYF.

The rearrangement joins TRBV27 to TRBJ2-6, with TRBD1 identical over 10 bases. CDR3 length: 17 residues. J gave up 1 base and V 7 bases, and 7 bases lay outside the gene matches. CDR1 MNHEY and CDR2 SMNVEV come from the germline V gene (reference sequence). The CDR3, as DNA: TGTGCCAGCAAGTTCCGGGACAGGGGTTCTGGGGCCAACGTCCTGACTTTC. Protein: CASKFRDRGSGANVLTF.

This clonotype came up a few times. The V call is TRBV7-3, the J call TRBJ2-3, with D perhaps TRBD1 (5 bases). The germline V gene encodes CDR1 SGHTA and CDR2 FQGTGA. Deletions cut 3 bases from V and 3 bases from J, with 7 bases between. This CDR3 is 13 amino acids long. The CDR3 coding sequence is TGTGCCAGCAGCTTCAAGGGGACAGATACGCAGTATTTT. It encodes CASSFKGTDTQYF.

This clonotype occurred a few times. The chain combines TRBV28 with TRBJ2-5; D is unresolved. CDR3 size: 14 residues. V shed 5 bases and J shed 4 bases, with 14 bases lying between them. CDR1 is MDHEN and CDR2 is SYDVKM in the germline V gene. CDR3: CASSPVGPLETQYF. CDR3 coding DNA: TGTGCCAGCAGTCCGGTCGGTCCCTTAGAGACCCAGTACTTC.

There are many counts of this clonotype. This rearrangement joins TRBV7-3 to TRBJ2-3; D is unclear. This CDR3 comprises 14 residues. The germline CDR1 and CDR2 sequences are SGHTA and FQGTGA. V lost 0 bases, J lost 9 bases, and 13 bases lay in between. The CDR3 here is CASSLTPALATQYF. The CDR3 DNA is TGTGCCAGCAGCTTAACGCCTGCTCTCGCCACGCAGTATTTT.

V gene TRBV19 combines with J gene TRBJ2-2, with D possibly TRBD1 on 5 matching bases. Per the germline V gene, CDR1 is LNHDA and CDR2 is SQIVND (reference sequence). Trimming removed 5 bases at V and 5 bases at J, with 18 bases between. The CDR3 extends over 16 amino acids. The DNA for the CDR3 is TGTGCCAGTAGTGCCCGCCCGCAGGGTGGGACCGGGGAGCTGTTTTTT. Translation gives CASSARPQGGTGELFF.

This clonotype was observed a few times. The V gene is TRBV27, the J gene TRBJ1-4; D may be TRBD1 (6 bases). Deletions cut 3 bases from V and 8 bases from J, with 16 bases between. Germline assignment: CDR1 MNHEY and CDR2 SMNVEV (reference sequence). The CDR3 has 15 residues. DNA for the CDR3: TGTGCCAGCAGTTTGGGTGGCAGGGGAGGCGAAAAACTGTTTTTT. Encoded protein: CASSLGGRGGEKLFF.

The CDR3 spells CASSELSLKGQDNEKLFF. As DNA, the CDR3 is TGTGCCAGCAGTGAACTTAGCCTGAAAGGGCAAGATAATGAAAAACTGTTTTTT. This chain uses TRBV25-1 with TRBJ1-4; D not certain. Trimming left V 2 bases short and J 4 bases short, with 20 bases between. This CDR3 is built from 18 residues. CDR1 is MGHDK, CDR2 SYGVNS, per germline.